Below are 30 T cell receptor beta chains sequenced from a single sample in a study of blood T cell repertoires in COVID-19. Only in-frame clones appear in the TCRdb table, and some are missing; sequencing was by immunoSEQ multiplex PCR. The sample lists 150,000 or so clones; 70% to 90% were seen once. Sequences were obtained from peripheral blood. Receptors were obtained from a man between 18 and 29 years old with acute or convalescent COVID-19.

V is TRBV9 and J is TRBJ1-2; TRBD1 agrees at 8 bases. Per germline, CDR1 SGDLS and CDR2 YYNGEE. V was clipped by 1 base and J by 4 bases; unmatched bases: 3. The CDR3 loop spans 14 amino acids. The DNA of the CDR3 is TGTGCCAGCAGCGTAAATACAGGGGGCTATGGCTACACCTTC. Encoded protein: CASSVNTGGYGYTF.

The rearrangement links TRBV5-1 to TRBJ2-2; 7 bases match TRBD1. This CDR3 comprises 15 residues. The germline V gene encodes CDR1 SGHRS and CDR2 YFSETQ. Germline trimming cut 0 bases from V and 3 bases from J; bases unmatched to any gene: 2. The CDR3 nucleotides are TGCGCCAGCAGCTTGGGAGGGGGCGACACCGGGGAGCTGTTTTTT. Encoded protein: CASSLGGGDTGELFF. Full variable domain (outside the CDR3, taken from reference TRBV5-1 and TRBJ2-2): KAGVTQTPRYLIKTRGQQVTLSCSPISGHRSVSWYQQTPGQGLQFLFEYFSETQRNKGNFPGRFSGRQFSNSRSEMNVSTLELGDSALYLCASSLGGGDTGELFFGEGSRLTVL.

The chain joins TRBV2 to TRBJ2-6; D gene ambiguous. The CDR3 has 14 residues. The ends were cut back, 7 bases at V and 2 bases at J, with 9 bases in the middle. Germline-derived CDR1 and CDR2 are SNHLY and FYNNEI. The CDR3 protein is CASTPEAGANVLTF. CDR3 nucleotides: TGTGCCAGCACCCCCGAGGCTGGGGCCAACGTCCTGACTTTC.

This clone is a singleton in its sample. The V call is TRBV3-1 (or the pseudogene TRBV3-2), the J call TRBJ2-2; a weak D match, TRBD1 (5 bases). Looked up from germline, CDR1 is LGHDT and CDR2 is YNNKEL (reference sequence). CDR3 length: 14 amino acids. V was shortened by 3 bases and J by 4 bases, with 9 bases between the two germline ends. In DNA, the CDR3 is TGTGCCAGCAGCCATGGGGCCGGCACCGGGGAGCTGTTTTTT. Protein: CASSHGAGTGELFF.

The chain couples TRBV6-5 to TRBJ1-2; maybe TRBD1 (5 bases). V gave up 0 bases and J gave up 8 bases, with 10 bases separating them. From germline, CDR1 is MNHEY and CDR2 SVGAGI. The CDR3 covers 13 residues. The CDR3 here is CASSYSTRGGYTF. CDR3 coding DNA: TGTGCCAGCAGTTACTCGACAAGGGGCGGCTACACCTTC.

V and J are TRBV28 and TRBJ1-2; 9 bases fit TRBD1. The CDR3 loop spans 15 amino acids. Germline V lookup: CDR1 MDHEN, CDR2 SYDVKM. V lost 3 bases and J lost 6; bases outside the gene matches: 8. CDR3 coding DNA: TGTGCCAGCAGTTTTACGATCGGACAGGGGAATGGCTACACCTTC. Translation gives CASSFTIGQGNGYTF.

This chain uses TRBV24-1 with TRBJ1-5, with 8 bases lining up with TRBD1. J gave up 3 bases and V 4 bases, and 4 bases lay outside the gene matches. The CDR3 covers 15 residues. The V gene's germline CDR1 is KGHDR and CDR2 SFDVKD. CDR3 in amino acids: CATSDRQGTNQPQHF. The CDR3 DNA reads TGTGCCACCAGTGACCGACAGGGGACCAATCAGCCCCAGCATTTT.

Comments on this clone: The sample holds other DNA sequences that translate to the same CDR3. The chain employs TRBV6-5 and TRBJ2-3, with 10 positions matching TRBD2. Looked up from germline, CDR1 is MNHEY and CDR2 is SVGAGI. Trimming cost V 6 bases and J 1 base; bases outside gene matches: 4. CDR3 length: 15 residues. CDR3 DNA sequence: TGTGCCAGCAGCCCCCTAGCGGGGGGCACAGATACGCAGTATTTT. The encoded protein is CASSPLAGGTDTQYF.

CDR3 sequence reads: CASTSGQGFSGNTIYF. The DNA for the CDR3 is TGTGCCAGTACCTCGGGACAGGGTTTCTCTGGAAACACCATATATTTT. The rearrangement links TRBV19 to TRBJ1-3, with 9 bases that match TRBD1. CDR1 and CDR2 (germline): LNHDA, SQIVND (reference sequence). The J segment lost 0 bases and the V segment lost 7 bases, leaving 7 bases of the junction unmatched. The CDR3 has 16 amino acids.

The J gene is TRBJ1-1, the V gene TRBV4-1, with TRBD1 matching over 10 bases. Germline trimming cut 4 bases from V and 4 bases from J; bases unmatched to any gene: 18. The CDR3 length is 19 residues. CDR1 is MGHRA, CDR2 YSYEKL, per germline. The CDR3, as DNA: TGCGCCAGCAGCCCCGGTCCAAAGAGACAGGGGGCGCGGAGCACTGAAGCTTTCTTT. Residues: CASSPGPKRQGARSTEAFF.

J is TRBJ2-1 and V is TRBV11-2, with 7 bases that match TRBD1. Per the germline V gene, CDR1 is SGHAT and CDR2 is FQNNGV. V dropped 1 base and J dropped 4; count of bases not matched to a gene: 4. The CDR3 spans 15 residues. The CDR3 bases are TGTGCCAGCAGCTTAGGGGCAGGGGGTTACAATGAGCAGTTCTTC. Residues: CASSLGAGGYNEQFF.

V is TRBV6-5 and J is TRBJ2-3; TRBD2 might be the D (7 bases). Germline CDR1 and CDR2: MNHEY and SVGAGI. This CDR3 is 15 amino acids long. V was cut by 6 bases and J by 4 bases, with 17 bases left in between. CDR3 residues: CASRGTRGRSDTQYF. The CDR3 DNA reads TGTGCCAGCAGGGGGACGCGGGGGCGCTCAGATACGCAGTATTTT.

J is TRBJ2-6 and V is TRBV2; 7 positions match TRBD1. J was trimmed by 2 bases and V by 7 bases; bases with no gene match: 5. CDR3 length equals 15 residues. Germline V CDR1 and CDR2: SNHLY, FYNNEI. CDR3 residues: CASNTDRAGANVLTF. CDR3 sequence (DNA): TGTGCCAGCAATACTGACAGGGCTGGGGCCAACGTCCTGACTTTC. The variable domain in full, completed from reference TRBV2 and TRBJ2-6, reads EPEVTQTPSHQVTQMGQEVILRCVPISNHLYFYWYRQILGQKVEFLVSFYNNEISEKSEIFDDQFSVERPDGSNFTLKIRSTKLEDSAMYFCASNTDRAGANVLTFGAGSRLTVL.

The chain joins TRBV9 to TRBJ2-7, with a possible D match to TRBD1 (5 bases). Germline V gene sequence: CDR1 SGDLS, CDR2 YYNGEE. V was trimmed by 6 bases and J by 4 bases, leaving 11 bases between them. This CDR3 spans 12 amino acids. This chain's CDR3 is CASKRRVYEQYF. CDR3 nucleotide sequence: TGTGCCAGCAAGCGCAGGGTGTACGAGCAGTACTTC.

This chain links TRBV2 with TRBJ2-2, with 9 positions matching TRBD1. The CDR3 sequence is 15 residues long. Unmatched junction bases numbered 7, after V lost 7 bases and J lost 4 bases. Per germline, CDR1 SNHLY and CDR2 FYNNEI. For the CDR3, the DNA is TGTGCCAGCAATGGGGACAGGGTGAGCACCGGGGAGCTGTTTTTT. Translated: CASNGDRVSTGELFF.

V gene TRBV9 combines with J gene TRBJ1-1; 7 bases fit TRBD1. The CDR3 runs to 14 residues. CDR1 and CDR2 from the germline V gene are SGDLS and YYNGEE. Trimming cost V 4 bases and J 2 bases; bases outside gene matches: 5. CDR3 region: CASSPGTENTEAFF. The DNA for the CDR3 is TGTGCCAGCAGCCCCGGGACAGAAAACACTGAAGCTTTCTTT.

CDR3 sequence: CSASDSTRGVNEQFF. CDR3 bases: TGCAGTGCTAGTGACAGCACACGGGGGGTCAATGAGCAGTTCTTC. This rearrangement joins TRBV20-1 to TRBJ2-1, with TRBD2 matching 7 bases. From germline, CDR1 is DFQATT and CDR2 SNEGSKA (reference sequence). V shed 3 bases and J 6 bases; nucleotides not matched to a gene: 11. The CDR3 contains 15 residues.

This rearrangement joins TRBV6-6 to TRBJ2-1; maybe TRBD2 (5 bases). The CDR3 sequence is 14 residues long. Trimming stripped 2 bases from V and 4 bases from J, with 9 bases between. Germline CDR1 MNHNY, CDR2 SVGAGI (reference sequence). The CDR3 spells CASSYTGSYNEQFF. Written as DNA, the CDR3 is TGTGCCAGCAGTTACACGGGGTCGTACAATGAGCAGTTCTTC.

CDR3 sequence reads: CASSFEPQGAMDNYGYTF. CDR3 in DNA: TGTGCCAGCAGCTTCGAACCACAGGGGGCCATGGATAACTATGGCTACACCTTC. The chain couples TRBV7-8 to TRBJ1-2; TRBD1 matches at 9 bases. Per germline, CDR1 SGHVS and CDR2 FQNEAQ. CDR3 length: 18 amino acids. Unmatched junction bases numbered 12, after V lost 3 bases and J lost 1 base.

The chain joins TRBV7-8 to TRBJ1-1; D is possibly TRBD1 (6 bases). Germline values: CDR1 SGHVS, CDR2 FQNEAQ. The V end was cut by 5 bases, the J end by 1 base, with 14 bases between. The CDR3 has 15 amino acids. The CDR3 here is CASSPTGRPNTEAFF. CDR3 coding DNA: TGTGCCAGCAGCCCTACAGGGCGTCCGAACACTGAAGCTTTCTTT. The whole variable domain, filled in from reference TRBV7-8 and TRBJ1-1, reads GAGVSQSPRYKVAKRGQDVALRCDPISGHVSLFWYQQALGQGPEFLTYFQNEAQLDKSGLPSDRFFAERPEGSVSTLKIQRTQQEDSAVYLCASSPTGRPNTEAFFGQGTRLTVV.

This clone was seen a few times. The chain couples TRBV7-9 to TRBJ1-6; no definite D call. V lost 6 bases and J lost 6, with 18 bases in between. The CDR3 runs 16 residues. CDR1 is SEHNR and CDR2 is FQNEAQ in the germline V gene (reference sequence). The CDR3 nucleotides are TGTGCCAGCAGTCAGGTGTTGGCACGCGTTAATTCACCCCTCCACTTT. Its protein is CASSQVLARVNSPLHF.

This sequence joins TRBV6-5 and TRBJ1-2; 9 nucleotides match TRBD1. Germline loops: CDR1 MNHEY, CDR2 SVGAGI. There are 13 residues in the CDR3. After removal of 6 bases from V and 12 bases from J, the junction contained 11 bases not matched to a gene. CDR3 protein: CASRDSGTGGHTF. DNA for the CDR3: TGTGCCAGCAGAGATTCAGGCACAGGGGGCCACACCTTC.

The chain is built from TRBV9 and TRBJ1-2; maybe TRBD1 (6 bases). The CDR3 sequence is 12 residues long. Germline values: CDR1 SGDLS, CDR2 YYNGEE. V was shortened by 7 bases and J by 7 bases, with 14 bases between the two germline ends. CDR3 sequence reads: CASSGGRSGYTF. The CDR3 coding sequence is TGTGCCAGCTCCGGGGGGCGTTCTGGCTACACCTTC.

This chain connects TRBV7-3 to TRBJ1-6; TRBD1 matches 7 bases. This CDR3 region has 15 residues. The germline V gene has CDR1 SGHTA and CDR2 FQGTGA. V was pared by 5 bases and J by 6 bases, with 7 bases of the junction left unmatched. The DNA for the CDR3 is TGTGCCAGCAGCGTGAGGGGGCGCGGTAATTCACCCCTCCACTTT. This sequence encodes CASSVRGRGNSPLHF. Looking up the rest from reference TRBV7-3 and TRBJ1-6 gives the full variable domain: GAGVSQTPSNKVTEKGKYVELRCDPISGHTALYWYRQSLGQGPEFLIYFQGTGAADDSGLPNDRFFAVRPEGSVSTLKIQRTERGDSAVYLCASSVRGRGNSPLHFGNGTRLTVT.

CDR3 protein: CASSQGYNSRNEQFF. As DNA, the CDR3 is TGTGCCAGCAGCCAAGGGTATAACTCTAGGAATGAGCAGTTCTTC. The chain joins TRBV3-1 (or the pseudogene TRBV3-2) to TRBJ2-1, with D hard to call. Germline values: CDR1 LGHDT, CDR2 YNNKEL (reference sequence). V was shortened by 1 base and J by 7 bases, with 14 bases between the two germline ends. The length of the CDR3 is 15 residues.

This clone has only a few counts. The rearrangement joins TRBV10-2 to TRBJ1-1, with TRBD1 matching 9 bases. Looked up from germline, CDR1 is WSHSY and CDR2 is SAAADI. This CDR3 region has 13 residues. After removal of 6 bases from V and 3 bases from J, the junction contained 2 bases not matched to a gene. The CDR3 loop reads CASRGQGYTEAFF. In DNA, the CDR3 is TGCGCCAGCAGGGGACAGGGATACACTGAAGCTTTCTTT.

The chain links TRBV19 to TRBJ2-1; D possibly corresponds to TRBD1 (5 bases). V lost 4 bases and J 1 base, leaving 8 bases between the germline ends. This CDR3 region has 14 residues. Germline lookup yields CDR1 LNHDA and CDR2 SQIVND (reference sequence). The CDR3 DNA reads TGTGCCAGTAGTAAGCAGGGTTCCTACAATGAGCAGTTCTTC. Its protein product is CASSKQGSYNEQFF.

The chain is built from TRBV7-8 and TRBJ1-3, with D unresolved. The germline V and J ends were trimmed by 5 bases and 0 bases, with 8 bases remaining between them. The CDR3 has 14 residues. Germline CDR1 and CDR2: SGHVS and FQNEAQ. CDR3 protein: CASSPGFSGNTIYF. The CDR3 DNA reads as TGTGCCAGCAGCCCAGGCTTCTCTGGAAACACCATATATTTT.

The gene calls are TRBV6-5 and TRBJ1-1; D gene ambiguous. The germline gives CDR1 MNHEY, CDR2 SVGAGI. The V end lost 0 bases, the J end lost 6 bases, and 11 bases lay between the germline ends. This CDR3 has 14 residues. DNA for the CDR3: TGTGCCAGCAGTTACTCGGAGGGCGCGGCTGAAGCTTTCTTT. It translates to CASSYSEGAAEAFF.

This clone was observed a few times. V and J are TRBV12-3 or TRBV12-4 and TRBJ1-4; D is unresolved. The CDR3 is 13 residues long. The V end was cut by 1 base, the J end by 8 bases, with 8 bases between. The CDR3 sequence is CASSLGLREKLFF. As DNA, the CDR3 is TGTGCCAGCAGTTTAGGGCTCAGGGAAAAACTGTTTTTT.